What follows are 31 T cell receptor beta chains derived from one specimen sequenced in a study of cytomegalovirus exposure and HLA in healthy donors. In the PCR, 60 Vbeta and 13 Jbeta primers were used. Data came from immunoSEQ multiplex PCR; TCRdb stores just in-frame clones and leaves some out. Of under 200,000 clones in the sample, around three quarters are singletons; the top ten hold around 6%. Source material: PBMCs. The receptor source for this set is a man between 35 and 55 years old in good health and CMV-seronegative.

CDR3 sequence (DNA): TGTGCCAGCAGCTTGGCCCAGGCGGGTAATGAAAAACTGTTTTTT. Protein product: CASSLAQAGNEKLFF. V is TRBV5-4 and J is TRBJ1-4; no reliable D call. The ends were cut back, 0 bases at V and 4 bases at J, with 10 bases in the middle. The CDR3 spans 15 residues. Germline CDR1 SGHNT, CDR2 YYREEE (reference sequence).

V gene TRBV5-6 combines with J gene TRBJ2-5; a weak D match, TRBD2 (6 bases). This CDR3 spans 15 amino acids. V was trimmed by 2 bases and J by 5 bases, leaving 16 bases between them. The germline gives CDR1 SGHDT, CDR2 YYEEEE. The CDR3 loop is CASSLRSGLKETQYF. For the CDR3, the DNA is TGTGCCAGCAGCTTACGGAGCGGGCTTAAGGAGACCCAGTACTTC.

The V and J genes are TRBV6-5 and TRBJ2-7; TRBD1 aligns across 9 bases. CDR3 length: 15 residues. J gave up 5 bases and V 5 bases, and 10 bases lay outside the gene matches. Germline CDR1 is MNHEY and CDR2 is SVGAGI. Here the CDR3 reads CASSTGRTGVDEQYF. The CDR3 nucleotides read TGTGCCAGCAGTACCGGACGGACAGGGGTGGACGAGCAGTACTTC.

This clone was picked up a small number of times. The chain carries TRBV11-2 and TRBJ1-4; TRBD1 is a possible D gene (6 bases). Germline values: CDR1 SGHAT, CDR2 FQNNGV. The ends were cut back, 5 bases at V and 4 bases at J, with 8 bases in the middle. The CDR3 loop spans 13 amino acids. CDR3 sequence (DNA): TGTGCCAGCAGCCCAGGGGATAATGAAAAACTGTTTTTT. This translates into CASSPGDNEKLFF.

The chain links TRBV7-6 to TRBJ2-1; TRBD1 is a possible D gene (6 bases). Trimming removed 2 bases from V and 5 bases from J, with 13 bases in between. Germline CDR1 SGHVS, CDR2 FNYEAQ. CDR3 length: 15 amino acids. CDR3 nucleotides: TGTGCCAGCAGCTTACGCCGGGACATAAACAATGAGCAGTTCTTC. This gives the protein CASSLRRDINNEQFF. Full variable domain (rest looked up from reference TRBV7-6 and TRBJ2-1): GAGVSQSPRYKVTKRGQDVALRCDPISGHVSLYWYRQALGQGPEFLTYFNYEAQQDKSGLPNDRFSAERPEGSISTLTIQRTEQRDSAMYRCASSLRRDINNEQFFGPGTRLTVL.

In DNA, the CDR3 is TGCAGCGTTGAGGGATATGAGGACAGAGAGTATGGCTACACCTTC. It translates to CSVEGYEDREYGYTF. This chain uses TRBV29-1 with TRBJ1-2; D is possibly TRBD1 (6 bases). The germline gives CDR1 SQVTM, CDR2 ANQGSEA. The CDR3 extends over 15 amino acids. The V end lost 3 bases, the J end lost 5 bases, and 19 bases lay between the germline ends. Full variable domain (outside the CDR3, taken from reference TRBV29-1 and TRBJ1-2): SAVISQKPSRDICQRGTSLTIQCQVDSQVTMMFWYRQQPGQSLTLIATANQGSEATYESGFVIDKFPISRPNLTFSTLTVSNMSPEDSSIYLCSVEGYEDREYGYTFGSGTRLTVV.

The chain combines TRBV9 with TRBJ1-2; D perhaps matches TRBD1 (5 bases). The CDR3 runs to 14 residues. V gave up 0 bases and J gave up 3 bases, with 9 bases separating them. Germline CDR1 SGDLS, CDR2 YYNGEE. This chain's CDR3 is CASSVGGTDYGYTF. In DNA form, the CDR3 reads TGTGCCAGCAGCGTAGGCGGGACGGACTATGGCTACACCTTC.

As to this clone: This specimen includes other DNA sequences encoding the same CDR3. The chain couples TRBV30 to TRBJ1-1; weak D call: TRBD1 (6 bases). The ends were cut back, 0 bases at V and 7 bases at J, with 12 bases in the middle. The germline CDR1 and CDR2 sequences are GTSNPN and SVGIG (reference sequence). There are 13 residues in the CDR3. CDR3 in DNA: TGTGCCTGGAGTGTTCGGACAGATAGTGAAGCTTTCTTT. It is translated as CAWSVRTDSEAFF.

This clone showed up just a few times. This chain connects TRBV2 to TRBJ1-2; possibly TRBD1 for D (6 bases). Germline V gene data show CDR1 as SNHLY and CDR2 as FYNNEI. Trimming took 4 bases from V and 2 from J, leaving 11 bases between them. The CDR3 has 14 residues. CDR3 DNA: TGTGCCAGCAGTGCGGACAGAAAAAACTATGGCTACACCTTC. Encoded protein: CASSADRKNYGYTF.

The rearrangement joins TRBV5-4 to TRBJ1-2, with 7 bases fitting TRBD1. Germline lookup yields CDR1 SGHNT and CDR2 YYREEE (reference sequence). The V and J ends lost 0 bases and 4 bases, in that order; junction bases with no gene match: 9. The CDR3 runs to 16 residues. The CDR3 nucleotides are TGTGCCAGCAGCTTGGAAGGGGTCAGGGGGTTCTATGGCTACACCTTC. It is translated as CASSLEGVRGFYGYTF.

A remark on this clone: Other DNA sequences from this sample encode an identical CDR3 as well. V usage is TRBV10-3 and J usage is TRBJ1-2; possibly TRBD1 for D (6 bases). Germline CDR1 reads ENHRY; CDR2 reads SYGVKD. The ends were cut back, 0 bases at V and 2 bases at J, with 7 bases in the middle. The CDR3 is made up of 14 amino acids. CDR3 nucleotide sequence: TGTGCCATCAGTGAGTCTACAGGGAACTATGGCTACACCTTC. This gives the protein CAISESTGNYGYTF.

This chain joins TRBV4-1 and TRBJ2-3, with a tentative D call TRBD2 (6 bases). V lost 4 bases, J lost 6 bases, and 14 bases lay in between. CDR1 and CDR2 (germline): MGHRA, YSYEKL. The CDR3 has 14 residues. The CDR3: CASSPGMRDDTQYF. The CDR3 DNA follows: TGCGCCAGCAGCCCCGGAATGCGGGATGATACGCAGTATTTT.

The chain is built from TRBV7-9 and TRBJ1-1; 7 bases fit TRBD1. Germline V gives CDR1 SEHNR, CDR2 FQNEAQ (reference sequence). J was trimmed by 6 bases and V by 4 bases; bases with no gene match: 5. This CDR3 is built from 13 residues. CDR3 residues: CASSSDRESEAFF. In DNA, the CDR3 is TGTGCCAGCAGCTCCGACAGGGAATCTGAAGCTTTCTTT.

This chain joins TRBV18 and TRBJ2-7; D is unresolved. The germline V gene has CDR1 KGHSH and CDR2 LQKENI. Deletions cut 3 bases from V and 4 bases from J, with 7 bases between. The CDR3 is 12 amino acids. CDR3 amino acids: CASSPSNYEQYF. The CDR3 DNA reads TGTGCCAGCTCACCGAGCAATTACGAGCAGTACTTC. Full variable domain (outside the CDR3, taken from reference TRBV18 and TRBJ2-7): NAGVMQNPRHLVRRRGQEARLRCSPMKGHSHVYWYRQLPEEGLKFMVYLQKENIIDESGMPKERFSAEFPKEGPSILRIQQVVRGDSAAYFCASSPSNYEQYFGPGTRLTVT.

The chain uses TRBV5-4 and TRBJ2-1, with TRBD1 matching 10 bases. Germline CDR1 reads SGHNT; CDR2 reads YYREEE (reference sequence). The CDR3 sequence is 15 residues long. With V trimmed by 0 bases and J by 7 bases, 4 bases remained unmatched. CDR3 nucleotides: TGTGCCAGCAGCTTGGCCGGGACAGGGGAGAATGAGCAGTTCTTC. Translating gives CASSLAGTGENEQFF.

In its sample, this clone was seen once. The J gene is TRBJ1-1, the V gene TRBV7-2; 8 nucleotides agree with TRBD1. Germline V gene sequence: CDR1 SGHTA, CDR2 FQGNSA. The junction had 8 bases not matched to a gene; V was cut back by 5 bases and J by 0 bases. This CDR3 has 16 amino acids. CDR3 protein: CASSPQGTGLNTEAFF. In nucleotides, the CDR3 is TGTGCCAGCAGCCCGCAGGGGACAGGTTTGAACACTGAAGCTTTCTTT.

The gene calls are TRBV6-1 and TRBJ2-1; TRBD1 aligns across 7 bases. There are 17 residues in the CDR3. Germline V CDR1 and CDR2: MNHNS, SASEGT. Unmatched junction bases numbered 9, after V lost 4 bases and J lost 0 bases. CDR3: CASSAPQGDSSYNEQFF. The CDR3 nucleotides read TGTGCCAGCAGTGCCCCTCAGGGGGATAGCTCCTACAATGAGCAGTTCTTC.

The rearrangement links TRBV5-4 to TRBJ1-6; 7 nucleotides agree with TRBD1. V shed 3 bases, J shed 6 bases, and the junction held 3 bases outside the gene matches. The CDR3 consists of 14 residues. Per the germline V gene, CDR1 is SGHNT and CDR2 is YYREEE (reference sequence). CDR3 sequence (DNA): TGTGCCAGCAGCTCCGGGACAGTTAATTCACCCCTCCACTTT. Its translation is CASSSGTVNSPLHF.

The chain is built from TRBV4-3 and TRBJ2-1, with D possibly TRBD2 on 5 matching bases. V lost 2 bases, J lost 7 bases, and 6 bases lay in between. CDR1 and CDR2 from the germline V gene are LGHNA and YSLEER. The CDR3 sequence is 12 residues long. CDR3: CASSQRGNEQFF. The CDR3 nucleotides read TGCGCCAGCAGCCAAAGAGGGAATGAGCAGTTCTTC.

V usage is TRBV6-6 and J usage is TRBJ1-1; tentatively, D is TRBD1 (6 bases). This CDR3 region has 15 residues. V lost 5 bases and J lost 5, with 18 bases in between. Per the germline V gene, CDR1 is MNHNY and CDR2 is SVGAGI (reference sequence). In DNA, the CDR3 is TGTGCCAGCAGTCCCTCCGGACAGAAATCTACTGAAGCTTTCTTT. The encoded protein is CASSPSGQKSTEAFF.

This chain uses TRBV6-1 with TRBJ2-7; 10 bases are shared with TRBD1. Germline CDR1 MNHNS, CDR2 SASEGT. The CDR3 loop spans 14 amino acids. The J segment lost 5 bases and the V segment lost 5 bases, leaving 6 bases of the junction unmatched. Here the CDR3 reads CASSPKDRGDEQYF. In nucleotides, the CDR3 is TGTGCCAGCAGTCCCAAGGACAGGGGGGACGAGCAGTACTTC.

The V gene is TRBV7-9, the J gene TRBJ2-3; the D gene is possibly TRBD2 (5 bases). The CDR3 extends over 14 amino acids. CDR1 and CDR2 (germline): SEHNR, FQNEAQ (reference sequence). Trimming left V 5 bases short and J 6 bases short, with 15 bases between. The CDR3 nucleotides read TGTGCCAGCAGCCCCGATTGGCCGGGGGATACGCAGTATTTT. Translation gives CASSPDWPGDTQYF.

The CDR3 region has the DNA TGTGCCAGCAGCCCCAACTCAGGGACAGGGGGCTTTGGCTACACCTTC. Its protein product is CASSPNSGTGGFGYTF. The rearrangement joins TRBV7-8 to TRBJ1-2; 12 bases are a match to TRBD1. With V trimmed by 5 bases and J by 7 bases, 11 bases remained unmatched. The germline V gene encodes CDR1 SGHVS and CDR2 FQNEAQ. The CDR3 is 16 residues long.

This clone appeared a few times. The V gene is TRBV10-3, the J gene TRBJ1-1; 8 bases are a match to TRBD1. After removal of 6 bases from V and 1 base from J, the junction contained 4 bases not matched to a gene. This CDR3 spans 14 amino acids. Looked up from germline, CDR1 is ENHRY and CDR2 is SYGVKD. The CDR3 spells CAIRTDRGNTEAFF. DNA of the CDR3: TGTGCCATCAGAACCGACAGGGGGAACACTGAAGCTTTCTTT.

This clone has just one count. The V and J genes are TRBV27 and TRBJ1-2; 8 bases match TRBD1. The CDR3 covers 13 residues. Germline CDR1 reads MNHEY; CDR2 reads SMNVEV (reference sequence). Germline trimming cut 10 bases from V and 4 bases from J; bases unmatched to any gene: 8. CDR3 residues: CAIADRGLYGYTF. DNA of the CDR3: TGTGCCATCGCAGACAGGGGCCTCTATGGCTACACCTTC.

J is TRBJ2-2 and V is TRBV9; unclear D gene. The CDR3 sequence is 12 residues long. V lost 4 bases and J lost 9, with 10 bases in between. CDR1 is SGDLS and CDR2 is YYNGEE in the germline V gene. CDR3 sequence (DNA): TGTGCCAGCAGCACACTGAGGCGGGAGCTGTTTTTT. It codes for CASSTLRRELFF.

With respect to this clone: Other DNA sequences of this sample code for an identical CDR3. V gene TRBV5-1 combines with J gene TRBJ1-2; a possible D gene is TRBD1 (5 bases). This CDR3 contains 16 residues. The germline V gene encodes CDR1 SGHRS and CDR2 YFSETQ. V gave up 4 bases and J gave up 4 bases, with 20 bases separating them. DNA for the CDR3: TGCGCCAGCAGCCCCGGTTGGAGCTCTCAGGGCTATGGCTACACCTTC. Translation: CASSPGWSSQGYGYTF.

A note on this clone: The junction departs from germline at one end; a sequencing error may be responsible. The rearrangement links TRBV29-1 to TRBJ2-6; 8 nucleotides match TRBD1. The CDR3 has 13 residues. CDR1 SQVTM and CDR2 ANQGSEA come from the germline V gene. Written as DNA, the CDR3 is TGCAGCGCTGAAGACAGGGGCAACAACGTCCTGACTTTC. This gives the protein CSAEDRGNNVLTF.

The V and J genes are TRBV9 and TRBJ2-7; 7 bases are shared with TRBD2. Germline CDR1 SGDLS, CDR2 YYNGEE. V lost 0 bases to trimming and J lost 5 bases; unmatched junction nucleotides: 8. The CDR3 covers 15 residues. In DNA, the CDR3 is TGTGCCAGCAGCGTAGGTGGGAGGGCCTTCGACGAGCAGTACTTC. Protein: CASSVGGRAFDEQYF.

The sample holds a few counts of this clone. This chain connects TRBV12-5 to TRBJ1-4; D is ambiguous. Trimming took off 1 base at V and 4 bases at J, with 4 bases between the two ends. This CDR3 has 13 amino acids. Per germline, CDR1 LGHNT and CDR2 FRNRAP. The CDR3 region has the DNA TGTGCTAGTGGTTTGGGCGTTAATGAAAAACTGTTTTTT. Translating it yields CASGLGVNEKLFF.

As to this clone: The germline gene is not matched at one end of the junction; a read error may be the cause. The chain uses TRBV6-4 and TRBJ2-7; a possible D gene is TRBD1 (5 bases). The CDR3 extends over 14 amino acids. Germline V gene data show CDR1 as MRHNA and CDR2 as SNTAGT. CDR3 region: CASNDSFVSYEQYF. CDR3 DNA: TGTGCCAGCAATGACAGCTTCGTATCCTACGAGCAGTACTTC.